This T cell receptor beta chain was profiled in a study of T cells in Graves' hyperthyroidism and ophthalmopathy. RNA transcripts yielded amplified TCR beta CDR3 regions. First-round RT-PCR of the TCR CDR3 relied on the HTBI primer set. TCRdb recomputed calls from the multiplex PCR reads with MiXCR, one row per CDR3 protein. The sample shows a few hundred thousand distinct CDR3 sequences, just over 45% of them seen only once. The CDR3 length is 18 residues. Trimming cost V 5 bases and J 0 bases; bases outside gene matches: 9. Germline V gene data show CDR1 as SGHVS and CDR2 as FQNEAQ. This clonotype appeared a single time.

This TCR derives from a woman aged 18-29 years with Graves' hyperthyroidism. The specimen sequenced was peripheral blood or thyroid tissue (not recorded which). This chain connects TRBV7-8 to TRBJ2-3; 12 positions agree with TRBD2. CDR3 amino acids: CASSRLGTSGPSTDTQYF. The DNA for the CDR3 is TGTGCCAGCAGCCGACTCGGGACTAGCGGGCCTAGCACAGATACGCAGTATTTT.